This T cell receptor beta chain is from a study of blood T cell repertoires in COVID-19. Study context: The United States, Italy and Spain provided the acute and convalescent COVID-19 samples. T cells, B-cell-depleted T cells, or PBMCs provided the cDNA or gDNA that served as material.

The CDR3 contains 14 residues. Trimming took 5 bases from V and 3 from J, leaving 13 bases between them. CDR1 is SGHAT and CDR2 is FQNNGV in the germline V gene. As handled by the study authors: The assay estimated nucleated cells by amplifying reference gene primers. The method was immunoSEQ multiplex PCR; TCRdb's version includes in-frame clones alone and lacks a portion of them. V, J and clone size are those of that table, while D and trimming were read from the DNA. Seen here are 200,000 to 250,000 clones, around 85% observed once, and the top ten hold about 3%. The material sequenced was peripheral blood. This chain connects TRBV11-2 to TRBJ2-5, with D possibly TRBD2 on 5 matching bases. This sequence was found in a young woman who had recovered from COVID-19. The CDR3 DNA is TGTGCCAGCAGCCCACGCAACGGGGAAGAGACCCAGTACTTC. This encodes CASSPRNGEETQYF.